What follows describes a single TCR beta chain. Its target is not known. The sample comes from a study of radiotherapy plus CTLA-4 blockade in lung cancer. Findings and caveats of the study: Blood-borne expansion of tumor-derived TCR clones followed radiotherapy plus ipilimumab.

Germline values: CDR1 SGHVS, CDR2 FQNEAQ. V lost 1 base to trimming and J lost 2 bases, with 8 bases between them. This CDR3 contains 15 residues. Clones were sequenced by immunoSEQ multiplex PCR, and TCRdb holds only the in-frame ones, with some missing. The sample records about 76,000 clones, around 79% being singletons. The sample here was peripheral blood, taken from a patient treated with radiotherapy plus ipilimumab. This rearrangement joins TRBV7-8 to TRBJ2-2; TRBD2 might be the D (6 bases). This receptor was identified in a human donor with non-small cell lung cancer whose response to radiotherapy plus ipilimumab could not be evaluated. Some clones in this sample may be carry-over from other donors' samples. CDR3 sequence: CASSLGGVNTGELFF. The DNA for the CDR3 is TGTGCCAGCAGCTTAGGCGGGGTTAACACCGGGGAGCTGTTTTTT.